This T cell receptor beta chain stems from a study of shared clonotypes between healthy human individuals. Study outcomes and limitations: About 5% was the fraction of naive CD4 clonotypes found shared across several donors.

A CD45RA-negative memory subset and a CD45RA+ naive subset were separated from the CD4+ cells. Assay execution took place at the deep level. The input for sorted-subset replicate PCRs was approximately 200 ng DNA, about 30,000 T cell genomes. TCRdb's copy holds only in-frame clones and misses some; the assay was immunoSEQ multiplex PCR. The sample carries approximately 2,300,000 clones, less than 95% recorded once. Germline values: CDR1 MDHEN, CDR2 SYDVKM. V was cut by 7 bases and J by 2 bases, with 18 bases left in between. The CDR3 runs 15 residues. As for this clone: Its antigen is still unknown.

The chain couples TRBV28 to TRBJ2-7, with D possibly being TRBD1 or TRBD2 (5 bases each). Sequenced sample: naive CD4+ T cells from PBMCs. Subset meaning: CD45RA+ positively selected. This sequence originates from a man younger than 30 in good health. Some clones in this sample may be carry-over from other donors' samples. The CDR3 nucleotides read TGTGCCAGCACCAGAATTGGGGGTGGGACCTACGAGCAGTACTTC. This translates into CASTRIGGGTYEQYF.